This T cell receptor beta chain was captured in a study of T cell changes during pregnancy in multiple sclerosis. This CDR3 is 17 amino acids long. The J segment lost 6 bases and the V segment lost 2 bases, leaving 15 bases of the junction unmatched. Germline CDR1 and CDR2: SGHNT and YYREEE (reference sequence). Sequenced by immunoSEQ multiplex PCR; TCRdb stores in-frame clones only, minus some. The top ten clones hold around 3.5% of a sample with 70,000 to 80,000 clones, about nine tenths of them seen once. The receptor was derived from a female donor in good health, enrolled as a control in a pregnancy study. This chain uses TRBV5-4 with TRBJ1-1, with 8 positions matching TRBD1. The specimen comprised peripheral blood, sampled after pregnancy. The CDR3 here is CASSLGQGAFTVPEAFF. CDR3 sequence (DNA): TGTGCCAGCAGCTTAGGGCAGGGGGCCTTTACTGTACCTGAAGCTTTCTTT.